This TCR beta chain derives from a study of T cells in localized non-small cell lung cancer. Study-wide findings and caveats: Clonality peaked in uninvolved adjacent lung rather than tumor.

Profiling relied on immunoSEQ multiplex PCR, and the TCRdb table lists in-frame clones only, not all of them. The profile covers some 30,000 clones, with more than 85% appearing a single time and about 12% taken by the ten largest. With V trimmed by 4 bases and J by 0 bases, 2 bases remained unmatched. The CDR3 runs 15 residues. The germline gives CDR1 SGDLS, CDR2 YYNGEE. Concerning this clone: The antigen remains undetermined.

Sequenced here: peripheral blood mononuclear cells, sampled before any cancer treatment. The TCR comes from a female donor of 60 years or more with stage II lung adenocarcinoma. This sequence joins TRBV9 and TRBJ2-1, with 9 positions matching TRBD2. The CDR3 coding sequence is TGTGCCAGCAGCATTAGCGGGAGCTCCTACAATGAGCAGTTCTTC. Its protein product is CASSISGSSYNEQFF. The variable domain in full, with the rest retrieved from reference TRBV9 and TRBJ2-1, is DSGVTQTPKHLITATGQRVTLRCSPRSGDLSVYWYQQSLDQGLQFLIQYYNGEERAKGNILERFSAQQFPDLHSELNLSSLELGDSALYFCASSISGSSYNEQFFGPGTRLTVL.